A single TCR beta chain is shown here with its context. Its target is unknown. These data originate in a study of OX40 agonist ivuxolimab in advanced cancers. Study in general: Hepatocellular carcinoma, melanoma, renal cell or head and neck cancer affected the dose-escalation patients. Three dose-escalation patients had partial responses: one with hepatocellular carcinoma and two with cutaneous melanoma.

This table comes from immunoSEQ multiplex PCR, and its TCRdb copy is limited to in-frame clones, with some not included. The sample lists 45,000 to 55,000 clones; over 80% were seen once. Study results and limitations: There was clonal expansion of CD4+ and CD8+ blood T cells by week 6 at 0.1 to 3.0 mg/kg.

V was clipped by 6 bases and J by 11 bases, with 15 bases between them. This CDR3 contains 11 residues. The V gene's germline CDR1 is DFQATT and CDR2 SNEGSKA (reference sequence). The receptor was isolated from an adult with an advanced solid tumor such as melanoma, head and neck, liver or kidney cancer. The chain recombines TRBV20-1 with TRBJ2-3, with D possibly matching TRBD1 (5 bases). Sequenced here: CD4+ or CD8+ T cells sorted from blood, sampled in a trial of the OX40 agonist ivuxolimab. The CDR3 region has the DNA TGCAGTGCGGCTGGACCCCAGGGGCAGTATTTT. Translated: CSAAGPQGQYF.